This TCR beta chain is from a study of OX40 agonist ivuxolimab in advanced cancers. Study information: Dose-escalation patients' cancers were hepatocellular carcinoma, melanoma, renal cell or head and neck cancer.

Profiled with immunoSEQ multiplex PCR; TCRdb holds only in-frame clones, not every one. This table has tens of thousands of clones, roughly 90% appearing once. CDR1 is LGHNA and CDR2 is YSLEER in the germline V gene. Trimming took 4 bases from V and 2 from J, leaving 15 bases between them. The CDR3 totals 15 residues. The genes are TRBV4-3 and TRBJ2-7; D uncertain. The sequencing here drew on CD4+ or CD8+ T cells sorted from blood, taken in a trial of the OX40 agonist ivuxolimab. The sequence derives from an adult with an advanced solid tumor such as melanoma, head and neck, liver or kidney cancer. The CDR3 DNA sequence: TGCGCCAGCAGCCCCCACCGATTTACCACCTACGAGCAGTACTTC. Its translation is CASSPHRFTTYEQYF.